A selection of T cell receptor beta chains follows, all from one sample in a study of blood T cell repertoires in COVID-19. Here immunoSEQ multiplex PCR was the method, and the copy in TCRdb shows in-frame clones only, minus some. The sample has over 120,000 clones; 87% are singletons. The sample comprised PBMCs or T cells enriched from blood (not recorded which). These receptors all come from a man aged 55 to 70 who had recovered from COVID-19. Both conserved end residues are part of each CDR3. A D gene is named only where the DNA matches it firmly. Only some rows state a clone size, as once, few, many or a class for expanded clones.

j_gene: TRBJ2-7
d_gene: NA
v_gene: TRBV5-8
abundance: NA
CDR3nt: TGTGCCAGCAGCTTGGACGCGGGACCTTACGAGCAGTACTTC
CDR3aa: CASSLDAGPYEQYF

j_gene: TRBJ1-5
d_gene: NA
v_gene: TRBV19
abundance: NA
CDR3nt: TGTGCCAGTAGTATATATAAGGAGGGTTCGGCCATTCATTGGGATCAGCCCCAGCATTTT
CDR3aa: CASSIYKEGSAIHWDQPQHF

j_gene: TRBJ2-7
d_gene: NA
v_gene: TRBV30
abundance: NA
CDR3nt: TGTGCCTGGGTTGACTCTACCTACGAGCAGTACTTC
CDR3aa: CAWVDSTYEQYF

j_gene: TRBJ2-1
d_gene: TRBD1
v_gene: TRBV19
abundance: NA
CDR3nt: TGTGCCAGTAGTACCGGACCGGGACAGGGGCATGGTGAGCAGTTCTTC
CDR3aa: CASSTGPGQGHGEQFF

j_gene: TRBJ2-5
d_gene: TRBD1
v_gene: TRBV18
abundance: NA
CDR3nt: TGTGCCAGCTCACCACTGGCGACAGGGGGCTTGGGGACCCAGTACTTC
CDR3aa: CASSPLATGGLGTQYF

j_gene: TRBJ1-2
d_gene: NA
v_gene: TRBV28
abundance: NA
CDR3nt: TGTGCCAGCAGTTTATCGACCCCCGTCGGGGGTAACTATGGCTACACCTTC
CDR3aa: CASSLSTPVGGNYGYTF

j_gene: TRBJ2-1
d_gene: TRBD1
v_gene: TRBV18
abundance: once
CDR3nt: TGTGCCAGCTCACCGACAGGGGGCACCTACAATGAGCAGTTCTTC
CDR3aa: CASSPTGGTYNEQFF

j_gene: TRBJ2-3
d_gene: NA
v_gene: TRBV9
abundance: NA
CDR3nt: TGTGCCAGCAGCGTAGCGGCTAGCTTATCCACAGATACGCAGTATTTT
CDR3aa: CASSVAASLSTDTQYF

j_gene: TRBJ2-7
d_gene: TRBD2
v_gene: TRBV6-6
abundance: NA
CDR3nt: TGTGCCAGCAGCAAGACTAGCATCGAGCAGTACTTC
CDR3aa: CASSKTSIEQYF

j_gene: TRBJ1-6
d_gene: NA
v_gene: TRBV2
abundance: few
CDR3nt: TGTGCCACCACAACAGGATTTGCCCATTCACCCCTCCACTTT
CDR3aa: CATTTGFAHSPLHF

j_gene: TRBJ2-5
d_gene: TRBD2
v_gene: TRBV18
abundance: NA
CDR3nt: TGTGCCAGCGCGGGACTAGACCAAGAGACCCAGTACTTC
CDR3aa: CASAGLDQETQYF

j_gene: TRBJ2-2
d_gene: TRBD1
v_gene: TRBV10-2
abundance: NA
CDR3nt: TGCGCCAGCAGTGTGGGAGGGACAGGGGGAGTTGGGGAGCTGTTTTTT
CDR3aa: CASSVGGTGGVGELFF

j_gene: TRBJ2-1
d_gene: TRBD1
v_gene: TRBV28
abundance: NA
CDR3nt: TGTGCCAGCCAGACTCCAGGGACAGGGGGAGAGCAGTTCTTC
CDR3aa: CASQTPGTGGEQFF

j_gene: TRBJ2-3
d_gene: TRBD1
v_gene: TRBV5-1
abundance: NA
CDR3nt: TGCGCCAGCAGCCACGGACAGGGTGATACGCAGTATTTT
CDR3aa: CASSHGQGDTQYF

j_gene: TRBJ2-1
d_gene: NA
v_gene: TRBV28
abundance: NA
CDR3nt: TGTGCCAGCAGTTTCGGAGGGCCCTCCTACAATGAGCAGTTCTTC
CDR3aa: CASSFGGPSYNEQFF

j_gene: TRBJ1-5
d_gene: NA
v_gene: TRBV2
abundance: NA
CDR3nt: TGTGCCAGCAGTGAAAGGGGGTTAAGCAATCAGCCCCAGCATTTT
CDR3aa: CASSERGLSNQPQHF

j_gene: TRBJ1-2
d_gene: TRBD1
v_gene: TRBV7-8
abundance: NA
CDR3nt: TGTGCCAGCAGCCCGGGACAGTCTACATACTATGGCTACACCTTC
CDR3aa: CASSPGQSTYYGYTF

j_gene: TRBJ1-1
d_gene: NA
v_gene: TRBV19
abundance: NA
CDR3nt: TGTGCCAGTAGTACCCGTAAAACTGAAGCTTTCTTT
CDR3aa: CASSTRKTEAFF

j_gene: TRBJ1-3
d_gene: NA
v_gene: TRBV19
abundance: once
CDR3nt: TGTGCCAGTAGTATAGGTGGGACTCTCTCTGGAAACACCATATATTTT
CDR3aa: CASSIGGTLSGNTIYF

j_gene: TRBJ2-1
d_gene: NA
v_gene: TRBV29-1
abundance: NA
CDR3nt: TGCAGCGTCTTGGAGTACAATGAGCAGTTCTTC
CDR3aa: CSVLEYNEQFF

j_gene: TRBJ1-3
d_gene: TRBD1
v_gene: TRBV7-6
abundance: once
CDR3nt: TGTGCCAGCGGGAAAAGAATGACAGGGATCGGCTTTGGAAACACCATATATTTT
CDR3aa: CASGKRMTGIGFGNTIYF

j_gene: TRBJ2-5
d_gene: NA
v_gene: TRBV13
abundance: NA
CDR3nt: TGTGCCAGCAGTCAGGCGGGGTTGGGGCAAGAGACCCAGTACTTC
CDR3aa: CASSQAGLGQETQYF

j_gene: TRBJ2-5
d_gene: NA
v_gene: TRBV20-1
abundance: once
CDR3nt: TGCAGTGCTAGTGTTCTAGCTGGCCGTGAGACCCAGTACTTC
CDR3aa: CSASVLAGRETQYF

j_gene: TRBJ2-6
d_gene: TRBD1
v_gene: TRBV6-6
abundance: NA
CDR3nt: TGTGCCAGCAGTCCGGACAGGGCCCTTACTGGGGCCAACGTCCTGACTTTC
CDR3aa: CASSPDRALTGANVLTF

j_gene: TRBJ2-5
d_gene: TRBD1
v_gene: TRBV7-8
abundance: NA
CDR3nt: TGTGCCAGCAGCTCAAACTTCGGACAGGAGCAAGAGACCCAGTACTTC
CDR3aa: CASSSNFGQEQETQYF

j_gene: TRBJ1-2
d_gene: TRBD1
v_gene: TRBV6-4
abundance: NA
CDR3nt: TGTGCCAGCAGTGACAAGAGACAGGGAAACTATGGCTACACCTTC
CDR3aa: CASSDKRQGNYGYTF

j_gene: TRBJ2-7
d_gene: TRBD2
v_gene: TRBV2
abundance: NA
CDR3nt: TGTGCCAGCAGCCCGGGAGGTGTCTACGAGCAGTACTTC
CDR3aa: CASSPGGVYEQYF

j_gene: TRBJ2-7
d_gene: TRBD1
v_gene: TRBV10-3
abundance: NA
CDR3nt: TGTGCCATCAATGCAGGGGGCTACGAGCAGTACTTC
CDR3aa: CAINAGGYEQYF

j_gene: TRBJ1-5
d_gene: TRBD1
v_gene: TRBV2
abundance: NA
CDR3nt: TGTGCCAGCAGCCGGGACAGGACTTATAGCAATCAGCCCCAGCATTTT
CDR3aa: CASSRDRTYSNQPQHF

j_gene: TRBJ1-3
d_gene: NA
v_gene: TRBV3-1/TRBV3-2
abundance: NA
CDR3nt: TGTGCCAGCAGCTTCCTCGGGGACTCTGGAAACACCATATATTTT
CDR3aa: CASSFLGDSGNTIYF

j_gene: TRBJ2-2
d_gene: TRBD2
v_gene: TRBV28
abundance: NA
CDR3nt: TGTGCCAGCAGCCCAGCGGGACCTACGAACACCGGGGAGCTGTTTTTT
CDR3aa: CASSPAGPTNTGELFF

j_gene: TRBJ2-6
d_gene: TRBD1
v_gene: TRBV6-6
abundance: NA
CDR3nt: TGTGCCAGCAGCAGGACAGGATATGGGGCCAACGTCCTGACTTTC
CDR3aa: CASSRTGYGANVLTF

j_gene: TRBJ2-1
d_gene: TRBD1
v_gene: TRBV7-8
abundance: NA
CDR3nt: TGTGCCAGCAGCCCTACCGGGACAGGGCGCCGGACGAATGAGCAGTTCTTC
CDR3aa: CASSPTGTGRRTNEQFF

j_gene: TRBJ2-2
d_gene: TRBD1
v_gene: TRBV5-1
abundance: NA
CDR3nt: TGCGCCAGCAGCCAAACCGGGACAGGGAGGGCCGGGGAGCTGTTTTTT
CDR3aa: CASSQTGTGRAGELFF

j_gene: TRBJ2-6
d_gene: NA
v_gene: TRBV6-5
abundance: NA
CDR3nt: TGTGCCAGCAAGAGGGTCCCTGGGGCCAACGTCCTGACTTTC
CDR3aa: CASKRVPGANVLTF

j_gene: TRBJ1-6
d_gene: NA
v_gene: TRBV30
abundance: NA
CDR3nt: TGTGCCTGGACCCCTACAGGGTCTTCACCCCTCCACTTT
CDR3aa: CAWTPTGSSPLHF

j_gene: TRBJ1-2
d_gene: NA
v_gene: TRBV28
abundance: NA
CDR3nt: TGTGCCAGCAGTTGGGGCATTGGCTACACCTTC
CDR3aa: CASSWGIGYTF

j_gene: TRBJ2-3
d_gene: TRBD1
v_gene: TRBV2
abundance: NA
CDR3nt: TGTGCCTCAGAGACAGGGGCAGATACGCAGTATTTT
CDR3aa: CASETGADTQYF

j_gene: TRBJ1-5
d_gene: NA
v_gene: TRBV5-1
abundance: NA
CDR3nt: TGCGCCAGCAGCTTGGATGGGGGGGATAATCAGCCCCAGCATTTT
CDR3aa: CASSLDGGDNQPQHF

j_gene: TRBJ1-1
d_gene: NA
v_gene: TRBV5-1
abundance: NA
CDR3nt: TGCGCCAGCAGCAGTGACAGCCGTCTTGAAGCTTTCTTT
CDR3aa: CASSSDSRLEAFF

j_gene: TRBJ2-1
d_gene: NA
v_gene: TRBV28
abundance: NA
CDR3nt: TGTGCCAGCAGTTTTCCCTCTCAGACTGATATCTCCTACAATGAGCAGTTCTTC
CDR3aa: CASSFPSQTDISYNEQFF

j_gene: TRBJ1-5
d_gene: NA
v_gene: TRBV9
abundance: NA
CDR3nt: TGTGCCAGCAGCGTCGGCAATCAGCCCCAGCATTTT
CDR3aa: CASSVGNQPQHF

j_gene: TRBJ1-6
d_gene: TRBD1
v_gene: TRBV2
abundance: NA
CDR3nt: TGTGCCAGCATCACAGGGGGGTTCTCCGATTCACCCCTCCACTTT
CDR3aa: CASITGGFSDSPLHF

j_gene: TRBJ2-1
d_gene: TRBD2
v_gene: TRBV2
abundance: NA
CDR3nt: TGTGCCAGCAGTGAAGCGCTCGGTAGCGGGACGCCCAACGATGAGCAGTTCTTC
CDR3aa: CASSEALGSGTPNDEQFF

j_gene: TRBJ2-5
d_gene: NA
v_gene: TRBV3-1/TRBV3-2
abundance: few
CDR3nt: TGTGCCAGCAACCTAGGGTGGGGGGGCGAGGAGACCCAGTACTTC
CDR3aa: CASNLGWGGEETQYF

j_gene: TRBJ2-3
d_gene: NA
v_gene: TRBV6-6
abundance: NA
CDR3nt: TGTGCCAGCAGTCACGCCCTGGACAGTGCTAGCACAGATACGCAGTATTTT
CDR3aa: CASSHALDSASTDTQYF

j_gene: TRBJ2-5
d_gene: NA
v_gene: TRBV15
abundance: once
CDR3nt: TGTGCCACAAACGCTAGGGGGATGGAGACCCAGTACTTC
CDR3aa: CATNARGMETQYF

j_gene: TRBJ2-5
d_gene: TRBD1
v_gene: TRBV14
abundance: NA
CDR3nt: TGTGCCAGCAGCCCAGCGACAGGGCTCAGAGAGACCCAGTACTTC
CDR3aa: CASSPATGLRETQYF

j_gene: TRBJ1-1
d_gene: NA
v_gene: TRBV2
abundance: NA
CDR3nt: TGTGCCAGCATCCCCCCAGGGAGGATGACTTTCTTT
CDR3aa: CASIPPGRMTFF

j_gene: TRBJ1-1
d_gene: NA
v_gene: TRBV10-3
abundance: NA
CDR3nt: TGTGCCATCAGTGAGATGCAGGAATGGACTGAAGCTTTCTTT
CDR3aa: CAISEMQEWTEAFF

j_gene: TRBJ1-3
d_gene: TRBD1
v_gene: TRBV27
abundance: once
CDR3nt: TGTGCCAGCAGTTCGACAGGGGGCTCGGGAAACACCATATATTTT
CDR3aa: CASSSTGGSGNTIYF

j_gene: TRBJ1-1
d_gene: NA
v_gene: TRBV27
abundance: NA
CDR3nt: TGTGCCAGCAGTTTATTAGGGGCCGACACTGAAGCTTTCTTT
CDR3aa: CASSLLGADTEAFF

j_gene: TRBJ1-1
d_gene: TRBD1
v_gene: TRBV5-1
abundance: NA
CDR3nt: TGCGCCAGCAGCATCGACAGGGGTCACCTATTTAACACTGAAGCTTTCTTT
CDR3aa: CASSIDRGHLFNTEAFF

j_gene: TRBJ2-3
d_gene: TRBD2
v_gene: TRBV15
abundance: NA
CDR3nt: TGTGCCACCAGCAGACGAGCGGGAACCACAATCCATACGCAGTATTTT
CDR3aa: CATSRRAGTTIHTQYF

j_gene: TRBJ2-2
d_gene: NA
v_gene: TRBV28
abundance: once
CDR3nt: TGTGCCAGCAGTTTATGGGGACACGCCAACACCGGGGAGCTGTTTTTT
CDR3aa: CASSLWGHANTGELFF